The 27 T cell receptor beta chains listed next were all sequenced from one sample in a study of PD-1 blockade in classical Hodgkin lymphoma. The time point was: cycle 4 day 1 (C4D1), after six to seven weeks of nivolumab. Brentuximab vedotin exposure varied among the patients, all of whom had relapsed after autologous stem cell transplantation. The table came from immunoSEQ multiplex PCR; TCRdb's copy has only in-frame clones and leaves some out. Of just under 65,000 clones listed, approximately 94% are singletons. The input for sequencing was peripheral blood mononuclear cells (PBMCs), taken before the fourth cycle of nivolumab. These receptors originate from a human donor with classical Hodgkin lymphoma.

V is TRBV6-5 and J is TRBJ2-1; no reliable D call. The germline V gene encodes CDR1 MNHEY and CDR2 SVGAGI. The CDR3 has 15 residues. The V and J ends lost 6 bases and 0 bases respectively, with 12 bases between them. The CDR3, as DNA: TGTGCCAGCAGATATGCTCCACACTCCTACAATGAGCAGTTCTTC. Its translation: CASRYAPHSYNEQFF.

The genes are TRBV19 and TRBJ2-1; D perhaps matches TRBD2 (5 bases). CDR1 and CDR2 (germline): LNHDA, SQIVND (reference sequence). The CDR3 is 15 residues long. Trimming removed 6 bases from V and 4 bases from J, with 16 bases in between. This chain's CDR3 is CASSPTGITYNEQFF. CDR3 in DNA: TGTGCCAGTAGCCCAACCGGGATTACATACAATGAGCAGTTCTTC.

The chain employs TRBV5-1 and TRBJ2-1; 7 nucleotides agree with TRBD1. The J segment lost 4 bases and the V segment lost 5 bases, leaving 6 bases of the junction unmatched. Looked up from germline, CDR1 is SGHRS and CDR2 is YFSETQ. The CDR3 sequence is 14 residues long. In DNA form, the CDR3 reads TGCGCCAGCAGAGGGGGCGCCGGGTACAATGAGCAGTTCTTC. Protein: CASRGGAGYNEQFF.

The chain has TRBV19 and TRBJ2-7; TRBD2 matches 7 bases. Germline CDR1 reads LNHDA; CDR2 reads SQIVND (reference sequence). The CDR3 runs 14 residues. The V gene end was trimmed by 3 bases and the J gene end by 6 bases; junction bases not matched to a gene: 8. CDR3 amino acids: CASSITSVGVEQYF. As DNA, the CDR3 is TGTGCCAGTAGTATTACTAGCGTCGGGGTCGAGCAGTACTTC.

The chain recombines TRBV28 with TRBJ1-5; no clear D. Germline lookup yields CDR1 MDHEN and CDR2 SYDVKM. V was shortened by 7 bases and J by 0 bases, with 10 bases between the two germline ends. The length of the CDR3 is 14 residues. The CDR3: CASNNWDSNQPQHF. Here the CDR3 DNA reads TGTGCCAGCAATAATTGGGATAGCAATCAGCCCCAGCATTTT.

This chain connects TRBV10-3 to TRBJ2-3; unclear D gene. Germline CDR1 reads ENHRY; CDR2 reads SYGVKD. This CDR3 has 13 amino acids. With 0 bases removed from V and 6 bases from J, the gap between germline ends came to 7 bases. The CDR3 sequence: CAISESGVDTQYF. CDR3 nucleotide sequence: TGTGCCATCAGTGAGTCTGGGGTTGATACGCAGTATTTT.

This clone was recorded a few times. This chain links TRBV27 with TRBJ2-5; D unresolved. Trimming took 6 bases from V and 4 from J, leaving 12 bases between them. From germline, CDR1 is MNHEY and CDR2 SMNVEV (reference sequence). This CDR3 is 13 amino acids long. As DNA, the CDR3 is TGTGCCAGCAGGGGGAAGGTTCGAGAGACCCAGTACTTC. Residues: CASRGKVRETQYF.

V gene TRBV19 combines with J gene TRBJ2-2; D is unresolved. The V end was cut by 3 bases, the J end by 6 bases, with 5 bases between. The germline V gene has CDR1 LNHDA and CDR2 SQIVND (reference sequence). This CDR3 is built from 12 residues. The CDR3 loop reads CASSIRSGELFF. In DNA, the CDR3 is TGTGCCAGTAGTATCCGCTCCGGGGAGCTGTTTTTT.

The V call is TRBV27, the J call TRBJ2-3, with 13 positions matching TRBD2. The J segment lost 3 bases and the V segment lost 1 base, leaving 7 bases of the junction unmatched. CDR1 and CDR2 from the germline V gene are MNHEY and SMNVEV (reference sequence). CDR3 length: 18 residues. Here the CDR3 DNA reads TGTGCCAGCAGTTTATATGGGGGGACTAGCGGGGAGACAGATACGCAGTATTTT. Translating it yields CASSLYGGTSGETDTQYF.

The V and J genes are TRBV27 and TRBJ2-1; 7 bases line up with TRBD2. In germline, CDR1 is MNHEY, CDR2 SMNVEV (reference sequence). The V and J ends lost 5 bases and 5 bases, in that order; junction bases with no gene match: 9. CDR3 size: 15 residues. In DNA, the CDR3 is TGTGCCAGCAGTCGATTTGCGGGAGACCACAATGAGCAGTTCTTC. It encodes CASSRFAGDHNEQFF.

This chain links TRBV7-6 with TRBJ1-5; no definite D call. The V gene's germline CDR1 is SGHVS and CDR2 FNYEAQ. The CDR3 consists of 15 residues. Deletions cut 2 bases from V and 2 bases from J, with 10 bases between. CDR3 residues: CASSLNSGGNQPQHF. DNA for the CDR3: TGTGCCAGCAGCTTAAATTCAGGTGGCAATCAGCCCCAGCATTTT.

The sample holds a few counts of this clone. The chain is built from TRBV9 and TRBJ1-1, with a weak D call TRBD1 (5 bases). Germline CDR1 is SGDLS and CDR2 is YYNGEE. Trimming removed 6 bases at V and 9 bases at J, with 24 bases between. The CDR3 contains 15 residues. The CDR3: CASNGRRDVRGQAFF. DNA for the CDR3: TGTGCCAGCAATGGGCGACGGGACGTAAGGGGACAAGCTTTCTTT. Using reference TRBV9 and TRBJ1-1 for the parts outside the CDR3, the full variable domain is DSGVTQTPKHLITATGQRVTLRCSPRSGDLSVYWYQQSLDQGLQFLIQYYNGEERAKGNILERFSAQQFPDLHSELNLSSLELGDSALYFCASNGRRDVRGQAFFGQGTRLTVV.

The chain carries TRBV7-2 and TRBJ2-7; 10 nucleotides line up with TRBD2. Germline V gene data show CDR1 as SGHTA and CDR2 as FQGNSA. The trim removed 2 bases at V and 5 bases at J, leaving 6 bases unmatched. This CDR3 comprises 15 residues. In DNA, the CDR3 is TGTGCCAGCAGCTTAATCGGCCTAGCGGGAGACGAGCAGTACTTC. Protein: CASSLIGLAGDEQYF.

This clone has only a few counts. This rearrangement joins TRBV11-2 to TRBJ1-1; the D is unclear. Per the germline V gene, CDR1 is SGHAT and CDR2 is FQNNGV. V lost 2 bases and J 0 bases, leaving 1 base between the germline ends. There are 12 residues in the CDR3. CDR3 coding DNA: TGTGCCAGCAGCTTAATGAACACTGAAGCTTTCTTT. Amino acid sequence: CASSLMNTEAFF.

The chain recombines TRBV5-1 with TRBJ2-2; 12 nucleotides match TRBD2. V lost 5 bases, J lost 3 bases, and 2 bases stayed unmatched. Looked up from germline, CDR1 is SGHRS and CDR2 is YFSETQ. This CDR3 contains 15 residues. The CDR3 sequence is CASRRLAGDTGELFF. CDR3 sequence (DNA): TGCGCCAGCAGAAGACTAGCGGGAGACACCGGGGAGCTGTTTTTT. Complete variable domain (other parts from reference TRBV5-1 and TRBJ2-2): KAGVTQTPRYLIKTRGQQVTLSCSPISGHRSVSWYQQTPGQGLQFLFEYFSETQRNKGNFPGRFSGRQFSNSRSEMNVSTLELGDSALYLCASRRLAGDTGELFFGEGSRLTVL.

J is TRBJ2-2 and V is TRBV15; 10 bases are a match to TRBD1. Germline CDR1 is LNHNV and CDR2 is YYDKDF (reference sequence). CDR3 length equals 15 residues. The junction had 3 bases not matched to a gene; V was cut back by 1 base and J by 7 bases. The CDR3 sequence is CATSRGGQGSGELFF. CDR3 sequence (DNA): TGTGCCACCAGCAGAGGGGGACAGGGGAGCGGGGAGCTGTTTTTT.

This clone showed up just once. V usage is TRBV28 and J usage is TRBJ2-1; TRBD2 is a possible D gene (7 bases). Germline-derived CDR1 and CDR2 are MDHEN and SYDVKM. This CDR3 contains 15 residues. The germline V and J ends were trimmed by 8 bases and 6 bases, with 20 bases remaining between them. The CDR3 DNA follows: TGTGCCAGCGTTTGGGGGGGGCTGAGTTCCAATGAGCAGTTCTTC. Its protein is CASVWGGLSSNEQFF. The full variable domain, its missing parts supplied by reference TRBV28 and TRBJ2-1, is DVKVTQSSRYLVKRTGEKVFLECVQDMDHENMFWYRQDPGLGLRLIYFSYDVKMKEKGDIPEGYSVSREKKERFSLILESASTNQTSMYLCASVWGGLSSNEQFFGPGTRLTVL.

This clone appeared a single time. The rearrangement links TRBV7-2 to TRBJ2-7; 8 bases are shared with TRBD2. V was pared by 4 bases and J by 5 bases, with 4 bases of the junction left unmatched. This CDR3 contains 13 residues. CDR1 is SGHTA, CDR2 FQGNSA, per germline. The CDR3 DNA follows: TGTGCCAGCAGCTACCGGGGGGGCCACGAGCAGTACTTC. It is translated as CASSYRGGHEQYF.

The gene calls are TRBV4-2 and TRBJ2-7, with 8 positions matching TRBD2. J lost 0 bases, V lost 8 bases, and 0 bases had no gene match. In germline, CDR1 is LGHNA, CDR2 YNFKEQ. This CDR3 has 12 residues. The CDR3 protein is CASGTSSYEQYF. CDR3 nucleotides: TGTGCCAGCGGGACTAGCTCCTACGAGCAGTACTTC.

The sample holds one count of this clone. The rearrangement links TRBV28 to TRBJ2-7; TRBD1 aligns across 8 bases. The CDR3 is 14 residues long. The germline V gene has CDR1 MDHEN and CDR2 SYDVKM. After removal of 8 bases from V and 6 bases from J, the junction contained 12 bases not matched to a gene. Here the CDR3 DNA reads TGTGCCAGCGGGACGTGGACAGGGCCAGGCGAGCAGTACTTC. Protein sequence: CASGTWTGPGEQYF.

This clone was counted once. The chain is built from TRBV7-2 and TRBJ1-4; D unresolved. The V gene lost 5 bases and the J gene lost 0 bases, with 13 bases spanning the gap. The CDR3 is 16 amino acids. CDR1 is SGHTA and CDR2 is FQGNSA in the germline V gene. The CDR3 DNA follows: TGTGCCAGCAGCAGGGTTGCGTACCCAACTAATGAAAAACTGTTTTTT. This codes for CASSRVAYPTNEKLFF.

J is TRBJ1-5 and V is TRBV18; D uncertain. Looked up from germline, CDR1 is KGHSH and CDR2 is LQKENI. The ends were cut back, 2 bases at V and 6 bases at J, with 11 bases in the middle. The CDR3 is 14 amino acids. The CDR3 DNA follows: TGTGCCAGCTCACCAGGAGGGCCCGGTCAGCCCCAGCATTTT. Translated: CASSPGGPGQPQHF. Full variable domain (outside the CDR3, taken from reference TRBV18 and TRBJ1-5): NAGVMQNPRHLVRRRGQEARLRCSPMKGHSHVYWYRQLPEEGLKFMVYLQKENIIDESGMPKERFSAEFPKEGPSILRIQQVVRGDSAAYFCASSPGGPGQPQHFGDGTRLSIL.

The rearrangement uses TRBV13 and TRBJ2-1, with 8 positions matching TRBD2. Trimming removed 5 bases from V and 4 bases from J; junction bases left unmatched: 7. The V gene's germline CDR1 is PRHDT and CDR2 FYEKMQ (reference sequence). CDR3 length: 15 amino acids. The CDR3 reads CASSPRVAGYNEQFF. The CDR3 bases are TGTGCCAGCAGCCCTCGGGTAGCGGGATACAATGAGCAGTTCTTC.

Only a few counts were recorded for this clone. In DNA, the CDR3 is TGTGCCAGCAGCTTCGGACAGACAGATACGCAGTATTTT. Its protein is CASSFGQTDTQYF. The chain links TRBV11-2 to TRBJ2-3, with D perhaps matching TRBD1 (6 bases). Germline-derived CDR1 and CDR2 are SGHAT and FQNNGV. V lost 3 bases and J lost 3, with 7 bases in between. The CDR3 spans 13 residues.

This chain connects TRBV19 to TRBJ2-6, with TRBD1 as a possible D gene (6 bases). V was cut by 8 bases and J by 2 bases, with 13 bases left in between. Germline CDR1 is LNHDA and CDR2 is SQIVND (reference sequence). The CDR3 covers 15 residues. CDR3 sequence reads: CASGPQGPGANVLTF. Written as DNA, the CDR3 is TGTGCCAGTGGGCCACAGGGACCTGGGGCCAACGTCCTGACTTTC. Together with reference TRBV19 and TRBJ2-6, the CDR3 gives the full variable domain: DGGITQSPKYLFRKEGQNVTLSCEQNLNHDAMYWYRQDPGQGLRLIYYSQIVNDFQKGDIAEGYSVSREKKESFPLTVTSAQKNPTAFYLCASGPQGPGANVLTFGAGSRLTVL.

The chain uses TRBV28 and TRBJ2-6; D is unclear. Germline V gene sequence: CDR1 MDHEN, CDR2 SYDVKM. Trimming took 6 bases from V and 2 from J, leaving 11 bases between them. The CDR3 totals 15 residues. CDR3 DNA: TGTGCCAGCAGCTCACCACCTGCTGGGGCCAACGTCCTGACTTTC. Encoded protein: CASSSPPAGANVLTF.

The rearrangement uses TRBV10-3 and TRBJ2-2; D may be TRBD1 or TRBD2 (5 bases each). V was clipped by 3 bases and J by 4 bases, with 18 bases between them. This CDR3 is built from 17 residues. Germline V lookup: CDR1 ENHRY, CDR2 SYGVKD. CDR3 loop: CAISEGPGTMGTGELFF. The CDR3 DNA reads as TGTGCCATCAGTGAAGGGCCCGGGACGATGGGCACCGGGGAGCTGTTTTTT.